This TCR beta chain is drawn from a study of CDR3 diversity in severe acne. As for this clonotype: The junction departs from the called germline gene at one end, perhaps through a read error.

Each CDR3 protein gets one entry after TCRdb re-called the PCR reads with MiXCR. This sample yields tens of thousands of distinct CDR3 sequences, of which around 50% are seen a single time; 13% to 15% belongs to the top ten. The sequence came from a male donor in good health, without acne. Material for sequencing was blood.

The CDR3 DNA reads TGTGCTAGCAGCCCTTTGGGCCTCCAAGAGACCCAGTACTTC. It is translated as CASSPLGLQETQYF. This sequence joins TRBV7-7 and TRBJ2-5; D call uncertain. Germline CDR1 reads SSHAT; CDR2 reads FNYEAQ (reference sequence). The CDR3 has 14 amino acids.